The TCR beta chain described here comes from a study of shared clonotypes between healthy human individuals. Sequencing was performed with immunoSEQ multiplex PCR; in TCRdb, only in-frame clones are kept and a portion is missing. The data hold about 2.1 million clones, with roughly 91% observed a single time. Concerning this clone itself: Distinct nucleotide sequences in the sample also encode this CDR3.

Naive CD8 cells were CD45RO-negative, positively selected for CCR7, excluding terminally differentiated effector memory CD45RA+ cells. This clonotype originated in a man younger than 35 in good health. Some clones in this sample may be carry-over from other donors' samples. Input material: naive CD8+ T cells from PBMCs.

The CDR3 spells CASSTRTGDTQYF. CDR3 nucleotide sequence: TGTGCCAGTAGTACTCGGACCGGGGATACGCAGTATTTT. This chain connects TRBV19 to TRBJ2-3; unclear D gene. The germline V and J ends were trimmed by 4 bases and 6 bases, with 11 bases remaining between them. Germline CDR1 reads LNHDA; CDR2 reads SQIVND (reference sequence). The CDR3 is 13 amino acids.